This TCR beta chain was identified during a study of T cell responses to AZD1222 COVID-19 vaccine. Study-level points and caveats: At study baseline, merely over 5 AZD1222 recipients were seropositive. There were mostly white British donors and more females than males, and clonal diversity was possibly underestimated.

A remark on this clone: Its antigen is not identified.

The CDR3 consists of 14 residues. J gave up 2 bases and V 6 bases, and 5 bases lay outside the gene matches. The germline CDR1 and CDR2 sequences are ENHRY and SYGVKD. Produced via immunoSEQ multiplex PCR; TCRdb's table is partial and in-frame only. This table holds about 91,000 clones, roughly 84% found once. Sequenced material: peripheral blood, taken on day 0 of AZD1222 vaccination. The receptor comes from an adult in good health. The chain couples TRBV10-3 to TRBJ1-1; 8 positions agree with TRBD1. This chain's CDR3 is CAISGQGTNTEAFF. Here the CDR3 DNA reads TGTGCCATCAGCGGACAGGGAACCAACACTGAAGCTTTCTTT.